This is a list of T cell receptor beta chains from one sample in a study of T cell clusters in autoimmune cytopenias. From its re-call of the multiplex PCR reads, TCRdb lists each CDR3 protein once, without DNA. The specimen's table records 4,000 or so distinct CDR3 sequences. These data are also associated with another study on T cell repertoires in aging, cancer and after chemotherapy.

Specimen: peripheral blood. All receptors derive from a human donor in good health. Each CDR3 is given with its conserved first and last residue. Expanded clones get a size class; other rows say once, few or many, or leave the size out.

j_call	v_call	clone_size	cdr3_aa
TRBJ2-3	TRBV20-1	.	CSAGPASTDTQYF
TRBJ2-1	TRBV19	medium-sized	CASRGLFNEQFF
TRBJ2-1	TRBV19	.	CASTGGPKGEQFF
TRBJ2-5	TRBV7-9	.	CASSLQGPTSETQYF
TRBJ1-3	TRBV28	.	CASSLSPEGGNTIYF
TRBJ2-3	TRBV19	medium-sized	CASSTTGGAADTQYF
TRBJ1-2	TRBV7-3	.	CASSSPGQGAGKSNGYTF
TRBJ2-7	TRBV7-9	.	CASSLAGTVSYEQYF
TRBJ1-6	TRBV6-1	medium-sized	CASRTDGQARDSPLHF
TRBJ1-1	TRBV18	.	CASSPTGLGTEAFF
TRBJ2-2	TRBV20-1	.	CSARDLAGGPNGELFF
TRBJ1-2	TRBV12-3/TRBV12-4	.	CASSPPGQPRELSNYGYTF
TRBJ2-1	TRBV12-5	.	CASGPSSSYNEQFF
TRBJ1-1	TRBV12-3/TRBV12-4	.	CASLGVSAEAFF
TRBJ1-4	TRBV18	medium-sized	CASSPYLGQGNEKLFF
TRBJ2-5	TRBV12-3/TRBV12-4	medium-sized	CASSSGTTFVETQYF
TRBJ1-2	TRBV6-5	medium-sized	CASSYLDRVGYGYTF
TRBJ2-3	TRBV12-3/TRBV12-4	.	CASTSSTDTQYF
TRBJ2-1	TRBV27	medium-sized	CASSFGRAGVYNEQFF
TRBJ1-5	TRBV6-1	medium-sized	CASVVGNQPQHF
TRBJ2-2	TRBV20-1	.	CSARSGDRATTGELFF
TRBJ2-6	TRBV18	medium-sized	CASSLGETGANVLTF
TRBJ2-7	TRBV29-1	medium-sized	CSVGYSPYEQYF
TRBJ2-1	TRBV21-1	.	CASSSSGTKGGGLADSYNEQFF
TRBJ2-3	TRBV19	medium-sized	CASRVFSGSTDTQYF
TRBJ1-1	TRBV19	medium-sized	CASRPRQWEDLKAFF
TRBJ1-2	TRBV6-5	medium-sized	CASRTPDGYTF
TRBJ1-2	TRBV19	medium-sized	CASSIPGANYGYTF
TRBJ2-1	TRBV6-4	medium-sized	CASSPDRHNEQFF